The T cell receptor beta chain under discussion was sequenced for a study of T cell responses to AZD1222 COVID-19 vaccine. Notes on this clone: Its antigen is not identified.

Trimming removed 2 bases from V and 3 bases from J; junction bases left unmatched: 4. Germline assignment: CDR1 SQVTM and CDR2 ANQGSEA. CDR3 length: 15 residues. The protocol was immunoSEQ multiplex PCR, while the TCRdb copy is restricted to in-frame clones and leaves out a portion. The sample carries tens of thousands of clones, around 87% recorded once. General study results and limits: Spike was spanned by vaccine-associated CD4 TCRs, with dominance at 160-218 and 743-854.

The receptor was derived from an adult who received the AZD1222 COVID-19 vaccine. Sequenced material: peripheral blood, taken 28 days after the second AZD1222 dose. This chain connects TRBV29-1 to TRBJ1-2; 12 positions agree with TRBD1. The CDR3 is CSVEIGTGGHYGYTF. In DNA, the CDR3 is TGCAGCGTTGAAATCGGGACAGGGGGCCACTATGGCTACACCTTC.